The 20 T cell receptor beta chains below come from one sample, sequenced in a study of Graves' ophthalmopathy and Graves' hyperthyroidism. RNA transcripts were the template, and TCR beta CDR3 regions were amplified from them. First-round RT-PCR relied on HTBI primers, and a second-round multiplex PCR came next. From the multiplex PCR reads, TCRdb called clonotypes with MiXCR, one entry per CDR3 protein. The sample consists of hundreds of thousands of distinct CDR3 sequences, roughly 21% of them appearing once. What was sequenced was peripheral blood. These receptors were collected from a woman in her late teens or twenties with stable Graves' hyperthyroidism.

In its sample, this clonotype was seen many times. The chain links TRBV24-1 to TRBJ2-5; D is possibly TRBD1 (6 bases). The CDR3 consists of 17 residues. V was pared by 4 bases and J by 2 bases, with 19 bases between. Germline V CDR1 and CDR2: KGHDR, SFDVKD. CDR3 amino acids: CATSDPRDIARQETQYF. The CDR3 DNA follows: TGTGCCACCAGTGACCCTCGGGACATAGCACGGCAAGAGACCCAGTACTTC.

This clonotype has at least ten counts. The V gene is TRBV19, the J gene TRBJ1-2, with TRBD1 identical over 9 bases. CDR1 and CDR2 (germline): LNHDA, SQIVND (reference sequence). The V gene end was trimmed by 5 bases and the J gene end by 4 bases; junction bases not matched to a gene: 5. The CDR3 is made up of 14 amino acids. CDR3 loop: CASSREQGAYGYTF. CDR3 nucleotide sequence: TGTGCCAGTAGTCGAGAACAGGGGGCCTATGGCTACACCTTC.

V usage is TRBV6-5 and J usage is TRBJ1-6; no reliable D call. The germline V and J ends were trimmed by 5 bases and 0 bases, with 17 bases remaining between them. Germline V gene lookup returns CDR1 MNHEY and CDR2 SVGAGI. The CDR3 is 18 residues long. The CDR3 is CASSHIRPGSSYNSPLHF. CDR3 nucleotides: TGTGCCAGCAGTCACATCAGGCCCGGGAGCTCCTATAATTCACCCCTCCACTTT.

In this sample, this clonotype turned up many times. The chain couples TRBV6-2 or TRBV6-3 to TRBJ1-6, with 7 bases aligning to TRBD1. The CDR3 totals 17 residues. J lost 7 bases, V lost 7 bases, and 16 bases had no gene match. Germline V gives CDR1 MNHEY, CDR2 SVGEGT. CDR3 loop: CASKLRRDSPPNSPLHF. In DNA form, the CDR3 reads TGTGCCAGCAAACTCCGCCGGGACAGCCCTCCAAATTCACCCCTCCACTTT.

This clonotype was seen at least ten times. CDR3 nucleotide sequence: TGTGCCAGCAGAAAAGGACAGCCGAACACTGAAGCTTTCTTT. Protein: CASRKGQPNTEAFF. The chain links TRBV12-3 or TRBV12-4 to TRBJ1-1; D is perhaps TRBD1 (6 bases). Trimming cost V 6 bases and J 1 base, with 12 bases left between them. The CDR3 length is 14 residues.

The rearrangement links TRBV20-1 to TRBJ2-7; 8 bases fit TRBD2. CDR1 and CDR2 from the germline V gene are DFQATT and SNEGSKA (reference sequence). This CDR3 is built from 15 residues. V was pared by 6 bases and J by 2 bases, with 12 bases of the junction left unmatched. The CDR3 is CSALVRGGWPYEQYF. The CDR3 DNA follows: TGCAGTGCGTTGGTTCGGGGGGGGTGGCCCTACGAGCAGTACTTC.

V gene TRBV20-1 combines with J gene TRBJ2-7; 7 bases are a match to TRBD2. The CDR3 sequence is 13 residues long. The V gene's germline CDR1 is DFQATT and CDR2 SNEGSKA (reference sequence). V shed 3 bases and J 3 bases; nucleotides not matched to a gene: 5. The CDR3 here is CSARGGRSYEQYF. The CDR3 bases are TGCAGTGCTAGGGGCGGGAGAAGCTACGAGCAGTACTTC.

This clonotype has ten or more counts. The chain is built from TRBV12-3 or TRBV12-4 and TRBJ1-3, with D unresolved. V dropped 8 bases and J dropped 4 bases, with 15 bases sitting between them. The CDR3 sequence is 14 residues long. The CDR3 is CASRPGVRGNTIYF. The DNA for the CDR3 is TGTGCCAGCCGTCCCGGAGTGCGAGGAAACACCATATATTTT.

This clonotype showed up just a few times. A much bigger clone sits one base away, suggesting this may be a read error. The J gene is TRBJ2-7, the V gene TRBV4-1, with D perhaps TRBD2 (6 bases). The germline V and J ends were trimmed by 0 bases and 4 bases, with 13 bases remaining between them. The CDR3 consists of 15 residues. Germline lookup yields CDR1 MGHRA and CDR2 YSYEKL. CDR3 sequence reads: CASSQEIVGGYEQYF. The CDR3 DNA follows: TGCGCCAGCAGCCAAGAGATAGTGGGGGGATACGAGCAGTACTTC.

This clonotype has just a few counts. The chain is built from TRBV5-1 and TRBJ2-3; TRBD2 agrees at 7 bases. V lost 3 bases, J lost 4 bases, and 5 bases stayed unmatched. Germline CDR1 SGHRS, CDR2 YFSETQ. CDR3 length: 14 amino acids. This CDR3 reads CASSSRLAADTQYF. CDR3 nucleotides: TGCGCCAGCAGCTCCCGACTAGCCGCAGATACGCAGTATTTT.

DNA for the CDR3: TGCAGTGCTAGAGCTTCACTAGCGGGGGACTTCCAAGAGACCCAGTACTTC. As protein: CSARASLAGDFQETQYF. The genes are TRBV20-1 and TRBJ2-5, with 11 bases identical to TRBD2. Per germline, CDR1 DFQATT and CDR2 SNEGSKA (reference sequence). The trim removed 1 base at V and 1 base at J, leaving 8 bases unmatched. The CDR3 is 17 residues long.

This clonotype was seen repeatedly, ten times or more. As DNA, the CDR3 is TGTGCCAGCAGTTACTCTGGACCGACTACCGGGGAGCTGTTTTTT. It translates to CASSYSGPTTGELFF. The V and J genes are TRBV6-2 or TRBV6-3 and TRBJ2-2, with no clear D. V was shortened by 0 bases and J by 5 bases, with 10 bases between the two germline ends. The germline V gene encodes CDR1 MNHEY and CDR2 SVGEGT. The CDR3 runs 15 residues.

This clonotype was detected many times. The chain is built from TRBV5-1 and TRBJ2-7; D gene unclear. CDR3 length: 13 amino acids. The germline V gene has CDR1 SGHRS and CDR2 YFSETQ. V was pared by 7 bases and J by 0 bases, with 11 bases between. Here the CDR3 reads CASASGPSYEQYF. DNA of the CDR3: TGCGCCAGCGCCTCGGGTCCCTCCTACGAGCAGTACTTC. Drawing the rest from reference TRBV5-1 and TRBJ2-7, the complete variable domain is KAGVTQTPRYLIKTRGQQVTLSCSPISGHRSVSWYQQTPGQGLQFLFEYFSETQRNKGNFPGRFSGRQFSNSRSEMNVSTLELGDSALYLCASASGPSYEQYFGPGTRLTVT.

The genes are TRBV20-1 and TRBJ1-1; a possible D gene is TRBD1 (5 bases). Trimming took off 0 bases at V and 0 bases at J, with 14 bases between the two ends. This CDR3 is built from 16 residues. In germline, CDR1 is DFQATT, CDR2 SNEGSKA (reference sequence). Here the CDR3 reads CSARDHEQVMNTEAFF. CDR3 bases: TGCAGTGCTAGAGACCACGAACAGGTAATGAACACTGAAGCTTTCTTT.

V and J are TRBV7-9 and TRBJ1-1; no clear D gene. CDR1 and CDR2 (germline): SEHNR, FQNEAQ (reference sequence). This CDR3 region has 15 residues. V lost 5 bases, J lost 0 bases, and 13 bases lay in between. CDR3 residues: CASSAEGGVNTEAFF. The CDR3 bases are TGTGCCAGCAGCGCGGAAGGAGGTGTGAACACTGAAGCTTTCTTT. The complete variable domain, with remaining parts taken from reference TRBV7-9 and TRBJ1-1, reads DTGVSQNPRHKITKRGQNVTFRCDPISEHNRLYWYRQTLGQGPEFLTYFQNEAQLEKSRLLSDRFSAERPKGSFSTLEIQRTEQGDSAMYLCASSAEGGVNTEAFFGQGTRLTVV.

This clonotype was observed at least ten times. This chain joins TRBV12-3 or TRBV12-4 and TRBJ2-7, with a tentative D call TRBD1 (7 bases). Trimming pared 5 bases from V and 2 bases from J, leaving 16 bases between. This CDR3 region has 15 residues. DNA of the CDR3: TGTGCCAGCAGTCCCCGCAGGGGGGATACCTACGAGCAGTACTTC. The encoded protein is CASSPRRGDTYEQYF.

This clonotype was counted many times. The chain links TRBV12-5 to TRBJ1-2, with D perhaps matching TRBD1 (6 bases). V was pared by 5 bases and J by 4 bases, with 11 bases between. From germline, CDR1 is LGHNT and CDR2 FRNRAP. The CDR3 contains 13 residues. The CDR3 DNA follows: TGTGCTAGTGGTCAGGGACACCTCTATGGCTACACCTTC. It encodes CASGQGHLYGYTF.

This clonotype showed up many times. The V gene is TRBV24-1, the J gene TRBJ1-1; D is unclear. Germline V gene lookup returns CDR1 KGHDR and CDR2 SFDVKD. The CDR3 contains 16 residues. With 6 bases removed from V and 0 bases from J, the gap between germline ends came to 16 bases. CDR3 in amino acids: CATSRSTDRMNTEAFF. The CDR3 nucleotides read TGTGCCACCAGTAGGTCCACAGATAGAATGAACACTGAAGCTTTCTTT.

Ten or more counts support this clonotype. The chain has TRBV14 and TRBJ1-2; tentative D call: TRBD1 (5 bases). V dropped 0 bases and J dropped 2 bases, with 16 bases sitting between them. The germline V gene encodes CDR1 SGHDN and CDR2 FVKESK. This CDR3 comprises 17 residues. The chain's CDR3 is CASSQDIRGDWNYGYTF. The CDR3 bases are TGTGCCAGCAGCCAAGATATCCGAGGGGATTGGAACTATGGCTACACCTTC.

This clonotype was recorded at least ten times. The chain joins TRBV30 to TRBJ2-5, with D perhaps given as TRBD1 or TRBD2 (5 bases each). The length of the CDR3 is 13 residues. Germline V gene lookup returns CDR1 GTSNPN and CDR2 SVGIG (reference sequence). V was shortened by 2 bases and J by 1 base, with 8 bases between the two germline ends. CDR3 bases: TGTGCCTGGAGTCCGGGGACCCAAGAGACCCAGTACTTC. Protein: CAWSPGTQETQYF.